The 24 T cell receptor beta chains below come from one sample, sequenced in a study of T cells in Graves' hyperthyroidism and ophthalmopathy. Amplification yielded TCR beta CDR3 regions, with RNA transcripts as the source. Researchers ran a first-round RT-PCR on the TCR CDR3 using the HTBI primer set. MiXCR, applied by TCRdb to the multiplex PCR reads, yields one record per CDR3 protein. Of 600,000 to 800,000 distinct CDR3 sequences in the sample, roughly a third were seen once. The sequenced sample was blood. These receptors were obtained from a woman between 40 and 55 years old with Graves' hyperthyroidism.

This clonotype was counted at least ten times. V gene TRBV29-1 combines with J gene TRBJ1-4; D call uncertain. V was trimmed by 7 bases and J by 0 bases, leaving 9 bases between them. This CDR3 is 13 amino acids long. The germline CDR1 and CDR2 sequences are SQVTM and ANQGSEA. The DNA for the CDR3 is TGCAGCGGCCTCGATGCAACTAATGAAAAACTGTTTTTT. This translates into CSGLDATNEKLFF.

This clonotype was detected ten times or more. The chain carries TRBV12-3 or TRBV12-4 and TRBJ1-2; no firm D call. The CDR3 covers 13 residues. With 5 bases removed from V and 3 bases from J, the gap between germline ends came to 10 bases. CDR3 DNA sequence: TGTGCCAGCAGTCGGAGCCTGGACTATGGCTACACCTTC. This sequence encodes CASSRSLDYGYTF.

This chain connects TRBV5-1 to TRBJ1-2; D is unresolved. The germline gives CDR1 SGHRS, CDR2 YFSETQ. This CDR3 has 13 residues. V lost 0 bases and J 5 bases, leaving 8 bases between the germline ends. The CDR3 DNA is TGCGCCAGCAGCTTGGACCAGCTATATGGCTACACCTTC. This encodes CASSLDQLYGYTF.

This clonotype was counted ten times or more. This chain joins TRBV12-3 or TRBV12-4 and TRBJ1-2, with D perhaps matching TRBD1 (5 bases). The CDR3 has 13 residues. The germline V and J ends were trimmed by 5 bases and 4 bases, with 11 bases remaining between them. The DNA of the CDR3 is TGTGCCAGCAGTAAACAGGCCCTCTATGGCTACACCTTC. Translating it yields CASSKQALYGYTF.

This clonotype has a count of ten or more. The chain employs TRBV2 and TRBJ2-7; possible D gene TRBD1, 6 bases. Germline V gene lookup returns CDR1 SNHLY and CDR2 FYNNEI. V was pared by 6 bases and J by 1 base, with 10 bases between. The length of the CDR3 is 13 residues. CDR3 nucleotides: TGTGCCAGCAGCTACGACAGGTCCTACGAGCAGTACTTC. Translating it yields CASSYDRSYEQYF.

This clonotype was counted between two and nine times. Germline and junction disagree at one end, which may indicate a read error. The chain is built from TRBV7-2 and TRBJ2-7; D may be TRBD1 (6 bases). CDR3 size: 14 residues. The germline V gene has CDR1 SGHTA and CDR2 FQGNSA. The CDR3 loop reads CASSQSQGFDEQYF. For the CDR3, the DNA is TGCGCCAGCAGCCAATCTCAGGGGTTCGACGAGCAGTACTTC. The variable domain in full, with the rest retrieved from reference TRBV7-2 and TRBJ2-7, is GAGVSQSPSNKVTEKGKDVELRCDPISGHTALYWYRQSLGQGLEFLIYFQGNSAPDKSGLPSDRFSAERTGGSVSTLTIQRTQQEDSAVYLCASSQSQGFDEQYFGPGTRLTVT.

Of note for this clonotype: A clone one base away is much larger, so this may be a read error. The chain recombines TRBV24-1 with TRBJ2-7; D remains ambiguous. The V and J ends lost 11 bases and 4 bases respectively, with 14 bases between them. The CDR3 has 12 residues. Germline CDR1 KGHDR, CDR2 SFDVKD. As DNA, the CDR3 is TGTGCCAGCGGTGAGGTTCGATACGAGCAGTACTTC. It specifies CASGEVRYEQYF.

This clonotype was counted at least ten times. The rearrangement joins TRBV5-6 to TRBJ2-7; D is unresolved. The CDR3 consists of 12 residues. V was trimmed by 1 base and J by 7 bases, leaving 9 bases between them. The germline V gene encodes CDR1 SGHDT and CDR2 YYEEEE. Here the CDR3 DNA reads TGTGCCAGCAGCTTGCCTTCAAGGGAGCAGTACTTC. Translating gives CASSLPSREQYF.

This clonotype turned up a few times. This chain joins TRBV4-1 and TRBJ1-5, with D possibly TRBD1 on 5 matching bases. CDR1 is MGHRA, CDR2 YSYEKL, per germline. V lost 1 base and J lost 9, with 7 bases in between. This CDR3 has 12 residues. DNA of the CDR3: TGCGCCAGCAGCCAAGCTCAGGGGCCCCAGCATTTT. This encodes CASSQAQGPQHF.

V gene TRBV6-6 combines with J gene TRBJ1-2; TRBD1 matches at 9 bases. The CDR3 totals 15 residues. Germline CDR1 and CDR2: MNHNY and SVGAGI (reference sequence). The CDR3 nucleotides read TGTGCGACCAGTTCCTTCCCGGGACAGGGCTATGGCTACACCTTC. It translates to CATSSFPGQGYGYTF.

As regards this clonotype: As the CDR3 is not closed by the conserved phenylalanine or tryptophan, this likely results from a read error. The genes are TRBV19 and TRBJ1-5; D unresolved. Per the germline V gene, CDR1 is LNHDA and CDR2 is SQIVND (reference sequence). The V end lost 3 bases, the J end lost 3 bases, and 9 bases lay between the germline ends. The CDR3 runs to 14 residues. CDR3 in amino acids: CASSILGINQPQHL. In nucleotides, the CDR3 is TGTGCCAGTAGTATCCTGGGGATCAATCAGCCCCAGCATCTT.

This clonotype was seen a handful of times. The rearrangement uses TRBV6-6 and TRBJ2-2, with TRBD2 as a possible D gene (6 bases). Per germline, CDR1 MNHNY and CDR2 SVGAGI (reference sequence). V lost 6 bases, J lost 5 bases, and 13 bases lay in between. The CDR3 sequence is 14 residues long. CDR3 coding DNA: TGTGCCAGCAGCGGGACTGACTCAACCGGGGAGCTGTTTTTT. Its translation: CASSGTDSTGELFF.

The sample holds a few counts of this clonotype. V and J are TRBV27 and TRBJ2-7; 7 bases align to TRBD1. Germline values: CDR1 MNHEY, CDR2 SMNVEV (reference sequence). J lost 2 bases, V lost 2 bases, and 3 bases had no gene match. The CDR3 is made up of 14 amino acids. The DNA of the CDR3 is TGTGCCAGCAGTTTAAAGGGGGCCACCTACGAGCAGTACTTC. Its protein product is CASSLKGATYEQYF.

The CDR3 loop reads CASSRGRLGDPTEAFF. The CDR3 DNA reads as TGTGCCAGCAGCCGAGGTCGGTTGGGAGACCCCACTGAAGCTTTCTTT. The V gene is TRBV7-9, the J gene TRBJ1-1, with D unresolved. Germline lookup yields CDR1 SEHNR and CDR2 FQNEAQ (reference sequence). Trimming stripped 5 bases from V and 4 bases from J, with 20 bases between. The CDR3 covers 16 residues.

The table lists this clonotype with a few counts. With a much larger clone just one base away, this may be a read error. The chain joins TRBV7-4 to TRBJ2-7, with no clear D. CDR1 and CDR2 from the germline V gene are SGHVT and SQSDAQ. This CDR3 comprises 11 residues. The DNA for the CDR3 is TGTACCAGCAAAGTCGCTTTGGAGCAGTACTTC. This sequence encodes CTSKVALEQYF.

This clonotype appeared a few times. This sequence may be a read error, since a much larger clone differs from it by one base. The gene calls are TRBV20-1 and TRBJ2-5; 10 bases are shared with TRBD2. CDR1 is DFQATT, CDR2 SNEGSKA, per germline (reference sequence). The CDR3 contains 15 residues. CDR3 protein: CSASFRTSGEEAQYF. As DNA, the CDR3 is TGCAGTGCTAGCTTTAGGACTAGCGGTGAAGAGGCCCAGTACTTC.

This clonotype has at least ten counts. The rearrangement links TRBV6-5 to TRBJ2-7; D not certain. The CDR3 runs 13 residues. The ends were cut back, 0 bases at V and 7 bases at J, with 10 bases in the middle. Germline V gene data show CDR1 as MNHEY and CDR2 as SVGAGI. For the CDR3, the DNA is TGTGCCAGCAGTTACTCGTCGACGTTTGAGCAGTACTTC. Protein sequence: CASSYSSTFEQYF.

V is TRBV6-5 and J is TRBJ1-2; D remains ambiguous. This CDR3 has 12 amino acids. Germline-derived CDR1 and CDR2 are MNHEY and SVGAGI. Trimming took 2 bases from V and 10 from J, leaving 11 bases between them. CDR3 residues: CASSYGRDDYTF. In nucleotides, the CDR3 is TGTGCCAGCAGTTACGGGCGGGATGACTACACCTTC.

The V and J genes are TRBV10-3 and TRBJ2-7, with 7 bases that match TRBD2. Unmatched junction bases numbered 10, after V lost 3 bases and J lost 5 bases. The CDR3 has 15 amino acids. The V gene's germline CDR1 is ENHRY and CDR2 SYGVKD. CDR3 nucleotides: TGTGCCATCAGTGAAGCGGGAATGGCGACACACGAGCAGTACTTC. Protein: CAISEAGMATHEQYF.

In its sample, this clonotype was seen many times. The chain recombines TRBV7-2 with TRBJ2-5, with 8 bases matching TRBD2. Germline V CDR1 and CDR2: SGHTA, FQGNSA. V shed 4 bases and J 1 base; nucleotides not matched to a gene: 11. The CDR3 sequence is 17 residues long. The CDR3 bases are TGTGCCAGCAGCTCGTACCTGGATAGCGGGGTCCAAGAGACCCAGTACTTC. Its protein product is CASSSYLDSGVQETQYF. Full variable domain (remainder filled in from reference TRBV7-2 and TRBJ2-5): GAGVSQSPSNKVTEKGKDVELRCDPISGHTALYWYRQSLGQGLEFLIYFQGNSAPDKSGLPSDRFSAERTGGSVSTLTIQRTQQEDSAVYLCASSSYLDSGVQETQYFGPGTRLLVL.

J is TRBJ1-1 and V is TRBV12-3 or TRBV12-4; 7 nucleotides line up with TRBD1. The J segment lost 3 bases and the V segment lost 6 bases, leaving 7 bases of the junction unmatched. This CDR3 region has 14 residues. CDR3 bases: TGTGCCAGCAGCCGACAGGGTAAAGACACTGAAGCTTTCTTT. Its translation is CASSRQGKDTEAFF.

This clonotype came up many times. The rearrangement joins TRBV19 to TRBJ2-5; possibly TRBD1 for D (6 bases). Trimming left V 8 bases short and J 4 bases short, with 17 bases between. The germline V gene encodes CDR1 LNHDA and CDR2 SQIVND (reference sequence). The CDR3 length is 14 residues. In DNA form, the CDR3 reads TGTGCCAGTCAGTCTCCCGGGACATCAGAGACCCAGTACTTC. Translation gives CASQSPGTSETQYF. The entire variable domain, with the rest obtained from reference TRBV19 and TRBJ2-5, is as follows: DGGITQSPKYLFRKEGQNVTLSCEQNLNHDAMYWYRQDPGQGLRLIYYSQIVNDFQKGDIAEGYSVSREKKESFPLTVTSAQKNPTAFYLCASQSPGTSETQYFGPGTRLLVL.

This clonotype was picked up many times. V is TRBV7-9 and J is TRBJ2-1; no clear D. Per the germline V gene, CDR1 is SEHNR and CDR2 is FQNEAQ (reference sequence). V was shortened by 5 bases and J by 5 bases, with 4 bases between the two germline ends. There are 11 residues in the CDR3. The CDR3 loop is CASSDDNEQFF. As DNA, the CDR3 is TGTGCCAGCAGCGACGACAATGAGCAGTTCTTC.

Written as DNA, the CDR3 is TGTGCCAGCAGCTCTGGACAGACCTATAGCAATCAGCCCCAGTACTTC. Translation gives CASSSGQTYSNQPQYF. The rearrangement joins TRBV11-2 to TRBJ2-7; D may be TRBD1 (6 bases). Germline V lookup: CDR1 SGHAT, CDR2 FQNNGV. The CDR3 runs 16 residues. Between the trimmed V and J ends, which lost 4 bases and 10 bases, there was a span of 26 bases.